This TCR beta chain came from a study of T cell responses to AZD1222 COVID-19 vaccine. In the study overall: Doses given second, at about 4 or about 12 weeks, were pooled.

Findings of the study overall: Once two AZD1222 doses were given, Spike-specific TCR breadth and depth went up. Baseline seropositivity occurred in only a handful of AZD1222 recipients.

With respect to this clone: Its target is not known.

Sequencing was performed with immunoSEQ multiplex PCR; in TCRdb, only in-frame clones are kept and a portion is missing. In the table there are 95,000 to 100,000 clones, roughly 92% of which are singletons. This clonotype originated in an adult in good health. The material sequenced was peripheral blood, taken on day 0 of AZD1222 vaccination.

CDR3 DNA: TGTGCCAGCAGTCCTTGGGGGGACCCCTTCGAGCAGTACTTC. This translates into CASSPWGDPFEQYF. The chain recombines TRBV28 with TRBJ2-7, with a tentative D call TRBD2 (6 bases). V shed 5 bases and J shed 6 bases, with 17 bases lying between them. CDR1 is MDHEN and CDR2 is SYDVKM in the germline V gene. This CDR3 has 14 amino acids.